This TCR beta chain was sequenced for a study of regulatory T cells in long-lasting Graves disease. CDR1 and CDR2 from the germline V gene are SGHTA and FQGNSA. V lost 1 base and J lost 9; bases outside the gene matches: 8. The CDR3 runs to 17 residues. Time point here: newly diagnosed GD, antithyroid drugs for less than 3 months. RNA isolated from PBMCs was used to make the TCR library. Blood from the periphery, around 9.3 milliliters in all, was drawn into EDTA tubes. Study results and caveats: TRBV28, TRBJ1-2 and TRBJ2-5 emerged as the favored segments in persistent disease. Patients whose Graves' disease persisted exhibited lower TCR diversity than those newly diagnosed.

This clonotype came up many times. Its antigen remains unidentified. Researchers made TCR beta libraries by using iRepertoire HTBI primers and running Arm-PCR on CDR3 regions. TCRdb independently ran MiXCR on the multiplex PCR reads; one entry per CDR3 protein. This sample has under 800,000 distinct CDR3 sequences, with 15% to 20% found just once. This sample was also put to use in a study of T cells in Graves' hyperthyroidism and ophthalmopathy. That work contributes: Clonotypes that were expanded in thyroid above 0.001 mostly appeared in blood too.

The V gene is TRBV7-2, the J gene TRBJ2-1; 14 bases fit TRBD2. This receptor was identified in a woman aged 25 to 45 with Graves disease. The sample consisted of peripheral blood mononuclear cells (PBMCs), taken at new diagnosis, from a patient treated with antithyroid drugs. CDR3 protein: CASSLEAGLAGGGEQFF. The CDR3 DNA sequence: TGTGCCAGCAGCTTAGAGGCCGGACTAGCGGGAGGAGGTGAGCAGTTCTTC.